This T cell receptor beta chain was sequenced for a study of early T cells in non-severe SARS-CoV-2 infection (dated by TCRdb to the early 2020s). With regard to the full study: Because TCR sequencing relied on bulk RNA taken from unsorted whole blood, pairing of alpha and beta chains was not possible.

The study was a case-control design nested within a healthcare worker cohort in London, UK, with weekly nasopharyngeal swab PCR tests and blood sampling. Healthcare workers were recruited between 23 and 31 March 2020, during the week of the UK lockdown, and were followed weekly for up to about 15 weeks. Library construction relied on 5' RACE. Sequenced on a NextSeq 500. The TCR library protocol attached unique molecular identifiers to individual cDNA molecules to correct for sequencing error and PCR bias. Sequencing covered both TCR alpha and beta chains, and within each sample the abundances of alpha and beta sequences were tightly co-correlated. In the authors' own workflow: Decombinator V4 was used to annotate TCR sequences for V gene, J gene and CDR3. Expanded TCRs were defined as changing significantly between any two time points under a Poisson model with p below 0.0001. TCR abundances were normalised to the total number of TCRs sequenced in each sample and reported as counts per million. VDJdb, accessed 1 November 2021, was searched for CMV, EBV and SARS-CoV-2 annotated TCRs, with TCRs annotated for multiple antigens excluded. The raw public reads went through TCRdb reprocessing: fastp at Q25, MiXCR clone calling, in-frame beta chains kept. Under each unique CDR3 protein, matching rows form one entry showing the most common genes and DNA. V and J calls and clone size were set by TCRdb, not the authors. For this sample the table gives approximately 58,000 distinct CDR3 sequences, of which approximately 10% were detected only once. The ten largest clones represent around 9.6% of the sample.

This clonotype was detected a few times. The antigen it binds to is not known. The sample holds no much larger clone one base away, and base qualities are not on file. General findings and caveats noted by the study authors: VDJdb matching was skewed toward anti-spike CD8 responses, so virus-specific expansions were likely underestimated and private and CD4 specificities were missed.

Sequencing was performed on whole blood. The receptor was derived from an adult who was a healthcare worker with PCR-confirmed SARS-CoV-2 infection or an uninfected control (not recorded which).

The DNA sequence follows: TGTGCCAGCAGCATGAGAGACGGAAGATCACCCCTCCACTTT. Its protein reads: CASSMRDGRSPLHF. The chain was built from TRBV21-1 and TRBJ1-6. TRBV21-1 is termed a pseudogene. The CDR3 measures 14 amino acids from cysteine to phenylalanine. Kept here is only the CDR3 DNA, which spans 42 bases and is read in frame from base 1.